This T cell receptor (beta chain) was sequenced for a study of Graves' ophthalmopathy and Graves' hyperthyroidism (dated by TCRdb to 2017 to 2018). About the study as a whole: Peripheral blood samples were taken at the time of initial diagnosis, before any treatment was given. In total, approximately 130 blood samples were TCR-sequenced: under 45 ophthalmopathy, over 70 hyperthyroidism and some 17 hyperthyroidism-to-ophthalmopathy patients. After sampling, hyperthyroidism patients received methimazole starting at 30 mg daily, and ophthalmopathy patients received high-dose intravenous methylprednisolone. The study used signatures of the TCR beta repertoire to tell Graves' ophthalmopathy apart from Graves' hyperthyroidism and to predict which patients would progress to ophthalmopathy. To explore V-J signatures distinguishing ophthalmopathy from hyperthyroidism, a discovery set of around 97 patients (more than 40 ophthalmopathy, 57 stable hyperthyroidism) was enrolled. An independent validation cohort comprised some 18 hyperthyroidism patients and 15 to 17 patients who later progressed from hyperthyroidism to ophthalmopathy. T-cell repertoires of thyroid tissue and blood were compared in over five hyperthyroidism patients. Results and caveats for the whole study, not just this receptor: Most expanded thyroid clonotypes with a frequency above 0.001 also appeared in blood, which suggests that blood repertoires may reflect the immune response in the thyroid. In validation, the model predicted ophthalmopathy progression with 55% to 71% sensitivity and approximately 75% specificity; eleven to twelve predicted patients were CT-confirmed with GO in a median of around 6.5 months. Sample size was not statistically predetermined, and group allocation was not concealed from the investigators. In cross-validation, the 13-signature model distinguished ophthalmopathy from stable hyperthyroidism with 85% to 90% sensitivity and roughly 81% specificity, and in the test set the corresponding values were about 80% and 75%.

This clonotype was seen at least ten times. The antigen it binds to is not known. No base quality information exists; no much larger clone differs at one position. The germline V gene gives CDR1 as MGHDK and CDR2 as SYGVNS. V is shortened by 6 bases, J by 3 bases, and the region joining them spans 12 bases. The CDR3, cysteine through phenylalanine, is 13 amino acids long. Kept here is only the CDR3 DNA, which spans 39 bases and is read in frame from base 1. For repertoire sequencing, the TCR beta CDR3 regions were amplified from RNA transcripts. A first-round RT-PCR used HTBI primers with the Qiagen OneStep RT-PCR kit, followed by a second-round multiplex PCR, size selection and purification. Libraries were sequenced on an Illumina HiSeq2000 using paired-end 100 bp reads. As for how the authors treated the data: SOAPnuke was used for read processing, and reads with adapters, uncalled bases, a mean Phred below 15, or no exact constant-primer or identifier match were discarded. COPE v1.2.5 was used to merge the high-quality paired reads. Unique nucleotide sequences were defined as clonotypes and aligned to IMGT TRB V, D and J references using MiTCR v1.1. The analysis was limited to V-J combinations with a frequency above 0.0001, which together covered roughly 99% of the repertoires. For each V-J combination, a TCR clonal expansion and chaos score was defined as F50 clonal expansion divided by the chaos observed in the TCRdist matrix. Features were reduced by Welch's t-statistics and random forest to around 13 V-J combinations, which fed a naive Bayes classifier. Thyroid-blood repertoire similarity was quantified with the Morisita-Horn index. TCRdb reprocessed the public reads (quality trimming at Q25 with fastp, clone calling with MiXCR) and kept in-frame beta chains. Every CDR3 protein is listed once, alongside the most common genes and DNA of its rows. The V and J calls were not made by the authors but by TCRdb's processing. This sample has a few hundred thousand distinct CDR3 sequences in its table, and 15% to 20% of those were observed once. Roughly 2.4% of the sample goes to the ten largest clones.

Hyperthyroidism was defined as stable when no progression to ophthalmopathy occurred within 18 months of follow-up. The hyperthyroidism patients were 18 to 65 years old and newly diagnosed, with a disease duration of less than 2 months. Anyone with other autoimmune diseases, uncontrolled infections, pregnancy or lactation was excluded from the study. Diagnosis was based on clinical symptoms, serum thyroxine, TRAb, thyroid ultrasound and orbital computed tomography. PBMCs were isolated from approximately 10 ml of fresh peripheral blood by Ficoll-Paque density gradient centrifugation. Total RNA was extracted using Trizol reagent, and RNA quality was checked on an Agilent 2100 Bioanalyzer.

The specimen sequenced was peripheral blood. The TCR sequence derives from an adult woman with stable Graves' hyperthyroidism. Recombination joined TRBV25-1 with TRBJ2-7; tentative D gene TRBD1, with 5 bases matching. The CDR3 protein: CASRYRWSYEQYF. The bases are TGTGCCAGCAGATACAGGTGGAGCTACGAGCAGTACTTC.